The present entry profiles one T cell receptor (beta chain) with its context. It lacks a known antigen. It has no much larger one-base neighbor in the sample; base qualities were not kept. The receptor library was made with the immunoSEQ multiplex PCR assay. Drawn from immuneACCESS, this table holds only the in-frame rearrangements with V and J called that TCRdb kept. Clones are partly lost; checked studies trace under half to an unresolved V gene and leave the rest unexplained. Here the sample has around 61,000 clones; around 97% occur a single time. The ten largest clones take up about 0.2% of the sample. Sequences SQVTM (CDR1) and ANQGSEA (CDR2) are obtained from the germline V gene. The CDR3 numbers 17 residues from cysteine through phenylalanine. Only the CDR3 DNA is retained, 51 bases long and in frame from the first base. V drops 0 bases and J drops 1 base, leaving 19 bases in between. This record belongs to a study of technical replicates of blood from a handful of donors (dated by TCRdb to about 2017).

This sequence uses TRBV29-1 and TRBJ2-7, and TRBD2 may be the D gene, going by 6 matching bases. Sequencing was carried out using T cells isolated from PBMCs. This TCR was recovered from a human donor in good health. CDR3 region: CSVEEEMGQGLSYEQYF. The DNA sequence is as follows: TGCAGCGTTGAAGAAGAGATGGGGCAGGGACTGTCCTACGAGCAGTACTTC.